Listed below are T cell receptor beta chains from one sample, sequenced in a study of blood T cell dynamics during melanoma immunotherapy. Using immunoSEQ multiplex PCR, the repertoire was profiled, and TCRdb retains in-frame clones only, with some absent. The sample carries roughly 29,000 clones, 75% to 90% recorded once. Sequenced here: blood, sampled from a patient treated with checkpoint blockade. The receptor set was obtained from a human donor with melanoma. Each CDR3 is given with its conserved first and last residue.

v_call	j_call	cdr3_aa
TRBV6-1	TRBJ2-5	CASSEGGDRVRETQYF
TRBV4-1	TRBJ1-2	CASSQGSDGYTF
TRBV27	TRBJ2-2	CASSLTRADTGELFF
TRBV28	TRBJ2-7	CASSFLGQSSYEQYF
TRBV11-1	TRBJ2-7	CASSVDRPVSYEQYF
TRBV4-3	TRBJ2-3	CASSQKQGGRADTQYF
TRBV27	TRBJ1-2	CASSPIGQGNGYTF
TRBV19	TRBJ1-3	CASRHPRGGAGNTIYF
TRBV2	TRBJ2-5	CASSGTEETQYF
TRBV15	TRBJ2-7	CATSRDRGNSYEQYF
TRBV27	TRBJ2-3	CASSLSGTSGSLTQYF
TRBV28	TRBJ1-2	CASSLTGIRGYTF
TRBV6-1	TRBJ2-5	CASRTGTGLGETQYF
TRBV2	TRBJ2-2	CASSLLDYPTGQDTGELFF
TRBV28	TRBJ2-5	CASSTETQYF
TRBV6-6	TRBJ1-2	CASSTRQGIGGYTF
TRBV19	TRBJ2-1	CASSIRQGAQDEQFF
TRBV7-2	TRBJ1-2	CASSPQTGMLNYGYTF
TRBV6-5	TRBJ2-2	CASRSGPSGELFF
TRBV29-1	TRBJ2-7	CSVGTGLLSYEQYF
TRBV5-1	TRBJ2-1	CASSWARGREEQFF
TRBV5-4	TRBJ2-7	CASSLGGGYEQYF
TRBV10-2	TRBJ1-1	CASTAMGQGNTEAFF
TRBV19	TRBJ1-1	CASSTGGASAEAFF
TRBV5-5	TRBJ2-3	CASSLRQLTDTQYF
TRBV28	TRBJ1-5	CASRTQGSLNQPQHF
TRBV18	TRBJ1-5	CASSPDSRNQPQHF
TRBV5-6	TRBJ2-7	CASSLAGADYEQYF
TRBV6-1	TRBJ2-1	CASSDLVEQFF
TRBV7-9	TRBJ1-2	CASSPSGGARGYTF
TRBV19	TRBJ2-5	CASSTLPGLAGRETQYF
TRBV12-5	TRBJ2-7	CASGFDYEQYF
TRBV6-4	TRBJ1-6	CASSPGAVNSPLHF
TRBV28	TRBJ2-3	CASSYRGLFTDTQYF
TRBV19	-	CASSRGGSGLYEQYF
TRBV29-1	TRBJ1-2	CSALRGGAVGYTF
TRBV28	TRBJ2-7	CASSLLTPREQYF
TRBV30	TRBJ1-3	CAWTLVGNTIYF
TRBV5-5	TRBJ2-1	CASSPGGGGNEQFF
TRBV4-1	TRBJ2-3	CASSQVQTGDTQYF
TRBV7-8	TRBJ2-7	CASSVQGYEQYF
TRBV6-5	TRBJ1-1	CASRRTGSYTEAFF
TRBV7-9	TRBJ1-4	CASSLPRAGNEKLFF
TRBV27	TRBJ2-5	CASSFKRGGETQYF
TRBV19	TRBJ1-3	CASSISKNLWDTIYF